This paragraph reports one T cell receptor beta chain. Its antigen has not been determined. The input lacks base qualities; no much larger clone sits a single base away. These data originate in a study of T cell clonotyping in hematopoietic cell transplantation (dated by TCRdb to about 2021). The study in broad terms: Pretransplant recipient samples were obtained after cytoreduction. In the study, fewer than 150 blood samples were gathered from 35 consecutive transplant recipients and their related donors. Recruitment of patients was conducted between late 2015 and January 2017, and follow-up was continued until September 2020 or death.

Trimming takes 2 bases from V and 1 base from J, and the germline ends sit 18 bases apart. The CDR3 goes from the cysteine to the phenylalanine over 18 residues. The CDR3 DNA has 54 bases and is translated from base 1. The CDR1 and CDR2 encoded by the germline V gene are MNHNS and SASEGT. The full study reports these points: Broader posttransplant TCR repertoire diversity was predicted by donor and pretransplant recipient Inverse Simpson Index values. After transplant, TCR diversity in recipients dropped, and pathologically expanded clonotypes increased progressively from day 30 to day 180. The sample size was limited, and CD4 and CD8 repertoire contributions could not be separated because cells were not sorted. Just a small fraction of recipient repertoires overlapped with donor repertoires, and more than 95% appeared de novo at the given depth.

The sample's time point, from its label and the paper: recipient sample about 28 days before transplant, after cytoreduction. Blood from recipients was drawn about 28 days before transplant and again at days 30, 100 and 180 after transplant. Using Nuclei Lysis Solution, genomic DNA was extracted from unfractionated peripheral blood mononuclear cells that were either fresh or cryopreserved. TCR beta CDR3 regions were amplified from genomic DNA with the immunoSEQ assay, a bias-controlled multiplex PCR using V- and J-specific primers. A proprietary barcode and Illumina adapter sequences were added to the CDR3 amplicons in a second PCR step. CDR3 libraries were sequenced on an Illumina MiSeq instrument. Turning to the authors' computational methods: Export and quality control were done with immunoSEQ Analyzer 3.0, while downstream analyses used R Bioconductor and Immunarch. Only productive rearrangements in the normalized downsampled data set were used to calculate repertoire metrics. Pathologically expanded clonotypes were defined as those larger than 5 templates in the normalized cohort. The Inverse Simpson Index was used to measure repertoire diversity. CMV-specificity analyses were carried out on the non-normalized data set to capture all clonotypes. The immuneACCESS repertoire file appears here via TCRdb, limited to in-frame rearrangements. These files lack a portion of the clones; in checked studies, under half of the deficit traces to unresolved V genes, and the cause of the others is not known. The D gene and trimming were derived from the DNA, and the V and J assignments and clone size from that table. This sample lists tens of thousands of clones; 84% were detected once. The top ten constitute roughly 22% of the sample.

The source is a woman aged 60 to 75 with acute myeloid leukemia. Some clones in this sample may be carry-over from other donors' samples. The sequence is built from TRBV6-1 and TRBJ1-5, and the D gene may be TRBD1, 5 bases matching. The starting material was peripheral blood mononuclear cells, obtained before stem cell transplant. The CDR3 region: CASSENWQGPSSNQPQHF. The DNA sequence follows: TGTGCCAGCAGTGAAAACTGGCAGGGACCCTCCAGCAATCAGCCCCAGCATTTT.